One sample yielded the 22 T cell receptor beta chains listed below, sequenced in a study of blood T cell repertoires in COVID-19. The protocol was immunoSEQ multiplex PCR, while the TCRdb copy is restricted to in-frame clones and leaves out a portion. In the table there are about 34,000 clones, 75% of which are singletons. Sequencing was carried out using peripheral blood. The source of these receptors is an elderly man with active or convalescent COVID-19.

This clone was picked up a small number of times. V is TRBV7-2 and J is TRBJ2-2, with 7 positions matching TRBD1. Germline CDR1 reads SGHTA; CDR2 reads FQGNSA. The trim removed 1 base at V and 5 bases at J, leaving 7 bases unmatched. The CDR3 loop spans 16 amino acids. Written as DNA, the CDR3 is TGTGCCAGCAGCTTAGACCGGGACAGAATGACCGGGGAGCTGTTTTTT. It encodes CASSLDRDRMTGELFF. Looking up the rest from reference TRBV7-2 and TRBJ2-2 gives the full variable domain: GAGVSQSPSNKVTEKGKDVELRCDPISGHTALYWYRQSLGQGLEFLIYFQGNSAPDKSGLPSDRFSAERTGGSVSTLTIQRTQQEDSAVYLCASSLDRDRMTGELFFGEGSRLTVL.

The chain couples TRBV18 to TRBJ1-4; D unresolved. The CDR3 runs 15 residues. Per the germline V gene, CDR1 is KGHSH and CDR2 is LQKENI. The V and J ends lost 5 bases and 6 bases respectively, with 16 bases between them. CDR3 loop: CASSSMGRQDEKLFF. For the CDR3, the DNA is TGTGCCAGCTCAAGCATGGGCCGTCAGGATGAAAAACTGTTTTTT.

The chain's CDR3 is CASSFTGTGVTDTQYF. The CDR3 DNA reads TGTGCCAGCAGTTTCACCGGGACAGGGGTAACAGATACGCAGTATTTT. The chain recombines TRBV28 with TRBJ2-3; 10 bases match TRBD1. CDR1 MDHEN and CDR2 SYDVKM come from the germline V gene. J was trimmed by 3 bases and V by 3 bases; bases with no gene match: 6. The CDR3 loop spans 16 amino acids.

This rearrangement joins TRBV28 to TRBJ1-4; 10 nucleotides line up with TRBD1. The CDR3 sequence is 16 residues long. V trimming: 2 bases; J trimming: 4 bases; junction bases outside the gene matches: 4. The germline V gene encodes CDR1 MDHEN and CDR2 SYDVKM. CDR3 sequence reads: CASSLGTGAYNEKLFF. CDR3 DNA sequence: TGTGCCAGCAGTTTAGGGACAGGGGCCTATAATGAAAAACTGTTTTTT.

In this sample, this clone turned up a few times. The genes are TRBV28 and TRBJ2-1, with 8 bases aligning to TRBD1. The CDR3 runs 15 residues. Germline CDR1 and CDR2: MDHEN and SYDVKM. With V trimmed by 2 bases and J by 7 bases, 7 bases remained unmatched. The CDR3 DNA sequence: TGTGCCAGCAGTTTAGCAACAGGGGGTAGGAATGAGCAGTTCTTC. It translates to CASSLATGGRNEQFF.

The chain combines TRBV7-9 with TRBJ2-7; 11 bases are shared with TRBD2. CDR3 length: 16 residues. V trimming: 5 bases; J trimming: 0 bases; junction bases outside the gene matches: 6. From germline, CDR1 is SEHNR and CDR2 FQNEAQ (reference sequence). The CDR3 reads CASSGGLAGYSYEQYF. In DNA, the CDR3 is TGTGCCAGCAGCGGAGGACTAGCGGGCTACTCCTACGAGCAGTACTTC.

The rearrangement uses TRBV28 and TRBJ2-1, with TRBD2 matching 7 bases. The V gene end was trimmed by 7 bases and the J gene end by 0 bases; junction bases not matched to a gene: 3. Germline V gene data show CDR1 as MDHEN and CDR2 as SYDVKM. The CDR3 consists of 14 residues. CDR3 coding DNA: TGTGCCAGCAAGGCGGGAGACTCCTACAATGAGCAGTTCTTC. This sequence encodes CASKAGDSYNEQFF.

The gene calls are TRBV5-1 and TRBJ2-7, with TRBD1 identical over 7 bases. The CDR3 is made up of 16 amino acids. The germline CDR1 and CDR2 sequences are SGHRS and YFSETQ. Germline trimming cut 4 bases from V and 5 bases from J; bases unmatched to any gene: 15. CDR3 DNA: TGCGCCAGCAGCATTGGGACAGAGGGGGTACGGGACGAGCAGTACTTC. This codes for CASSIGTEGVRDEQYF. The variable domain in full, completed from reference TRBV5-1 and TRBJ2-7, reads KAGVTQTPRYLIKTRGQQVTLSCSPISGHRSVSWYQQTPGQGLQFLFEYFSETQRNKGNFPGRFSGRQFSNSRSEMNVSTLELGDSALYLCASSIGTEGVRDEQYFGPGTRLTVT.

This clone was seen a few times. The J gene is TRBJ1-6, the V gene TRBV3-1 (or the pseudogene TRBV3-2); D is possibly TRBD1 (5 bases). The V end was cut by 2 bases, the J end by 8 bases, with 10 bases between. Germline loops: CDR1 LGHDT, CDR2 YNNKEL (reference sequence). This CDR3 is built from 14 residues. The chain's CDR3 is CASSQQGSDSPLHF. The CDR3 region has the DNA TGTGCCAGCAGCCAACAGGGTTCTGATTCACCCCTCCACTTT.

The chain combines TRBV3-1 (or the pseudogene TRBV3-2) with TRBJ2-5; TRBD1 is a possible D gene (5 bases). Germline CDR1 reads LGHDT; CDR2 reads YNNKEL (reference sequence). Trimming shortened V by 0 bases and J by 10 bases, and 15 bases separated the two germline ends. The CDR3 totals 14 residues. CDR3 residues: CASSQEAGSRVQYF. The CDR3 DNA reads TGTGCCAGCAGCCAAGAAGCCGGGTCCAGGGTCCAGTACTTC.

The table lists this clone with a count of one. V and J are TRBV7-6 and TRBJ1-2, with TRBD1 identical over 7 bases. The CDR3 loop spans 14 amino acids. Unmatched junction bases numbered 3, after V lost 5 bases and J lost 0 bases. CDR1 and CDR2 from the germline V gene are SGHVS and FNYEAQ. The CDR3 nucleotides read TGTGCCAGCAGCGCCGGGACAGCTAACTATGGCTACACCTTC. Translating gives CASSAGTANYGYTF.

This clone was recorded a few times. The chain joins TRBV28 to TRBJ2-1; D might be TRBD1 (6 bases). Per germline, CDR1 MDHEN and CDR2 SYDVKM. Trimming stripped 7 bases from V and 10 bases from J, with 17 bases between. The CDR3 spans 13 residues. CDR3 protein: CASTYGRGWEQFF. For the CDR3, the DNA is TGTGCCAGCACCTACGGCAGGGGCTGGGAGCAGTTCTTC.

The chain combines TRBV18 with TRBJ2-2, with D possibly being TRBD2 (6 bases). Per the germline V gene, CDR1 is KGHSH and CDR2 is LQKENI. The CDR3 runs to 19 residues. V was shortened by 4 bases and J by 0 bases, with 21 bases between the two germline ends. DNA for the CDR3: TGTGCCAGCTCACGGTCGGGAGTAGCCAGGATAACGAACACCGGGGAGCTGTTTTTT. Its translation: CASSRSGVARITNTGELFF.

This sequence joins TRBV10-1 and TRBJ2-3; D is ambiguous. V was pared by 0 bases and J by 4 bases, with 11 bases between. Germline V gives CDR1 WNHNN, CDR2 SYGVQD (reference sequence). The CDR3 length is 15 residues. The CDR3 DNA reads TGCGCCAGCAGTGAGTCTACTATTATCTCAGATACGCAGTATTTT. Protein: CASSESTIISDTQYF.

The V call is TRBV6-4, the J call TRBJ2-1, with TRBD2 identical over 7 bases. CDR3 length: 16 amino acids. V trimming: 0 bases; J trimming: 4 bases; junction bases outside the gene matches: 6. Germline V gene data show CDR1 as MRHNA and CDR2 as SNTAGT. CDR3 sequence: CASSDSAGRTYNEQFF. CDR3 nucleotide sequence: TGTGCCAGCAGTGACTCAGCGGGAAGGACTTACAATGAGCAGTTCTTC.

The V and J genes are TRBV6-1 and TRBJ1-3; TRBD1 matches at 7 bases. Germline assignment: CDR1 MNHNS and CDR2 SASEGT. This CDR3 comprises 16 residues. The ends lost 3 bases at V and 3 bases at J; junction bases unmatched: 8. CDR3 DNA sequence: TGTGCCAGCAGTGAGGCACAGGGGTGGGATGGAAACACCATATATTTT. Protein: CASSEAQGWDGNTIYF.

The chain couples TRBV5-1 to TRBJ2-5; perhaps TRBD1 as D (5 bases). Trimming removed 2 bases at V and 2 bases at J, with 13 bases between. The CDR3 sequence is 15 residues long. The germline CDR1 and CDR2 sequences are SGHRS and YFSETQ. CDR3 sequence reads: CASSFLGQIQETQYF. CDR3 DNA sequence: TGCGCCAGCAGCTTTTTGGGGCAGATACAAGAGACCCAGTACTTC.

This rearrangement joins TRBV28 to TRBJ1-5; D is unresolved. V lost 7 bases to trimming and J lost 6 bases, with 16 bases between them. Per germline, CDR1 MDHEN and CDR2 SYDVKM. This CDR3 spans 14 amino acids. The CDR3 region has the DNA TGTGCCAGCATTAATGGAGGGAAGGGTCAGCCCCAGCATTTT. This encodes CASINGGKGQPQHF.

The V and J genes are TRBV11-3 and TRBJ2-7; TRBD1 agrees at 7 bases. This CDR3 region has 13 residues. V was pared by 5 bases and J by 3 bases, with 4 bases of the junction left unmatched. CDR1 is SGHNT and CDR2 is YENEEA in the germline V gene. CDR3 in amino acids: CASSGRDSYEQYF. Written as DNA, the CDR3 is TGTGCCAGCAGCGGCCGGGACAGCTACGAGCAGTACTTC.

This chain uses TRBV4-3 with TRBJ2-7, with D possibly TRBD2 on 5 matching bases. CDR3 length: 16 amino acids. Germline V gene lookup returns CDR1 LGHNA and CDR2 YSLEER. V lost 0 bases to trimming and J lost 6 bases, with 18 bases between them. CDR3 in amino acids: CASSQDWAGERGEQYF. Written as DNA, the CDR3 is TGCGCCAGCAGCCAAGATTGGGCAGGTGAACGGGGCGAGCAGTACTTC.

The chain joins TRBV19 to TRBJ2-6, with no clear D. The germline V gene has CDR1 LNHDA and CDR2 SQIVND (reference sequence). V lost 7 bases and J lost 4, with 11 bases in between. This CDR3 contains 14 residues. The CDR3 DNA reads TGTGCCAGTAATTCAGGATCCGGGGCCAACGTCCTGACTTTC. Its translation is CASNSGSGANVLTF.

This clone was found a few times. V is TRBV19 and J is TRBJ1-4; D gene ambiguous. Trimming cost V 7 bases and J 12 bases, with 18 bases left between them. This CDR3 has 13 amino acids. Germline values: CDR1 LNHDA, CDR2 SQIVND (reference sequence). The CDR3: CASTATRGDELFF. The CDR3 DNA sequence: TGTGCCAGTACCGCTACGAGAGGAGATGAACTGTTTTTT.